The 3 T cell receptor beta chains listed next were all sequenced from one sample in a study of Ad26.COV2.S vaccination and SARS-CoV-2 variants. Treatment described: 15 to 20 received Ad26.COV2.S at low or high dose, single or two shots; five or six received placebo; per-sample allocation not given. Sampling happened 63 days after the first vaccine or placebo injection. Measured with immunoSEQ multiplex PCR; TCRdb has only the in-frame clones, and not every one. The table lists about 420,000 clones, roughly 88% of them singletons. The sequences come from peripheral blood, collected in a trial of Ad26.COV2.S vaccine versus placebo. The receptors come from a person aged 18-65 years who received the Ad26.COV2.S COVID-19 vaccine or a placebo.

The chain uses TRBV5-4 and TRBJ2-1, with 7 positions matching TRBD1. The germline gives CDR1 SGHNT, CDR2 YYREEE (reference sequence). V lost 1 base and J lost 8; bases outside the gene matches: 9. The CDR3 length is 15 residues. Written as DNA, the CDR3 is TGTGCCAGCAGCTTGCGACAGGGCCCCGGGCATGAGCAGTTCTTC. This sequence encodes CASSLRQGPGHEQFF.

This chain uses TRBV4-3 with TRBJ2-5; 7 positions agree with TRBD1. Germline CDR1 and CDR2: LGHNA and YSLEER. V was pared by 1 base and J by 1 base, with 3 bases of the junction left unmatched. The CDR3 sequence is 15 residues long. The CDR3 nucleotides are TGCGCCAGCAGCCAAGTTCGGGACAGCCAAGAGACCCAGTACTTC. The encoded protein is CASSQVRDSQETQYF.

This sequence joins TRBV5-1 and TRBJ2-1; no firm D call. In germline, CDR1 is SGHRS, CDR2 YFSETQ. The CDR3 has 13 residues. The V gene lost 2 bases and the J gene lost 6 bases, with 9 bases spanning the gap. The CDR3 loop is CASSFIGANEQFF. For the CDR3, the DNA is TGCGCCAGCAGCTTTATCGGCGCCAATGAGCAGTTCTTC.